This T cell receptor (beta chain) emerged from a study of Graves' ophthalmopathy and Graves' hyperthyroidism. A note on this clonotype: What it binds is unknown.

Trimming stripped 1 base from V and 7 bases from J, with 13 bases between. Germline CDR1 and CDR2: MGHRA and YSYEKL. The CDR3 is made up of 14 amino acids. Broader study findings: Most thyroid clonotypes expanded beyond 0.001 frequency were also found in blood.

RNA served as the template for amplifying TCR beta CDR3 regions. Second-round multiplex PCR followed a first-round RT-PCR using HTBI primers. Using its own MiXCR run on the multiplex PCR reads, TCRdb lists one record per CDR3 protein. Among about 550,000 distinct CDR3 sequences listed, roughly 39% were seen once. Aged 18 to 65, the patients with hyperthyroidism had under 2 months' duration and were newly diagnosed. J is TRBJ1-1 and V is TRBV4-1; D is uncertain. What was sequenced was peripheral blood or thyroid tissue (not recorded which). The source of this sequence is an adult man with Graves' hyperthyroidism. This chain's CDR3 is CASSQGPPASEAFF. The CDR3 DNA is TGCGCCAGCAGCCAAGGTCCGCCGGCCAGTGAAGCTTTCTTT.